The subject of this entry is one T cell receptor (beta chain). The read ends 3 residues early relative to the CDR3; the germline J gene fills the gap. This specimen comes from a study of T cells in women clearing cervical HPV infection. Average input was approximately 1.3 ug genomic DNA for immunoSEQ TCR beta CDR3 amplification. The protocol was immunoSEQ multiplex PCR, while the TCRdb copy is restricted to in-frame clones and leaves out a portion. Its clone listing holds roughly 12,000 clones. Trimming pared 6 bases from V and 7 bases from J, leaving 13 bases between. Germline V gene sequence: CDR1 SQVTM, CDR2 ANQGSEA. The CDR3 is 12 amino acids.

This TCR was sampled from a woman aged 18-70 years with a cervical HPV16 infection that either progressed to CIN3+ or cleared (not recorded which). The rearrangement uses TRBV29-1 and TRBJ2-1; D is unclear. The specimen was blood buffy coat. The CDR3 is CSVSSEVNEQFF. CDR3 bases read: TGCAGCGTGAGTTCTGAGGTTAATGAG.